The rows below give T cell receptor beta chains drawn from one sample of a study of CD8+CD57+ T cells in acquired aplastic anemia. One entry per CDR3 protein, called by TCRdb with MiXCR from the reads. Of about 120,000 distinct CDR3 sequences in the sample, 45% to 60% were seen once. Material: sorted CD4+, CD8+, or CD8+CD57+ T cells (not recorded which) from PBMCs. These receptors were collected from a human donor with aplastic anemia. The CDR3 runs from the conserved cysteine through the conserved F or W. Each record gives: D gene, J gene, clone size, V gene, CDR3 DNA, CDR3 protein. D genes are given only for firm matches. Clone size is not always given. Where it is, it says once, few, many or a class for expanded clones.

D gene: .
J gene: TRBJ1-3
clone size: .
V gene: TRBV6-2/TRBV6-3
CDR3 DNA: TGTGCCAGCACTCGGCCGCTCGCCTCTGGAAACACCATATATTTT
CDR3 protein: CASTRPLASGNTIYF

D gene: .
J gene: TRBJ2-3
clone size: .
V gene: TRBV5-4
CDR3 DNA: TGTGCCAGCAGCTTGAGATTTTCAGATACGCAGTATTTT
CDR3 protein: CASSLRFSDTQYF

D gene: .
J gene: TRBJ1-6
clone size: .
V gene: TRBV25-1
CDR3 DNA: TGTGCCAGCAGTGAACCCGGGTCTAATTCACCCCTCCACTTT
CDR3 protein: CASSEPGSNSPLHF

D gene: .
J gene: TRBJ2-5
clone size: few
V gene: TRBV24-1
CDR3 DNA: TGTGCCACCAGTGATTTAATCGGGGGGACCCAGTACTTC
CDR3 protein: CATSDLIGGTQYF

D gene: TRBD1
J gene: TRBJ2-3
clone size: .
V gene: TRBV2
CDR3 DNA: TGTGCCAGCAGGGCCGACAGGGGGGTTACGCAGTATTTT
CDR3 protein: CASRADRGVTQYF

D gene: TRBD1
J gene: TRBJ2-7
clone size: .
V gene: TRBV10-3
CDR3 DNA: TGTGCCATCAGTGAACCGGACAGGGCCTACGAGCAGTACTTC
CDR3 protein: CAISEPDRAYEQYF

D gene: TRBD2
J gene: TRBJ2-5
clone size: many
V gene: TRBV7-8
CDR3 DNA: TGTGCCAGCAGCTTAGAAAGCGGGGGAGAGACCCAGTACTTC
CDR3 protein: CASSLESGGETQYF

D gene: TRBD2
J gene: TRBJ2-3
clone size: once
V gene: TRBV11-1
CDR3 DNA: TGTGCCAGCAGCCGGGGGGGGGCGGGCGCACTCACAGATACGCAGTATTTT
CDR3 protein: CASSRGGAGALTDTQYF

D gene: .
J gene: TRBJ1-6
clone size: .
V gene: TRBV6-4
CDR3 DNA: TGTGCCAGCAGCGCGCGTGGAGATAATTCACCCCTCCACTTT
CDR3 protein: CASSARGDNSPLHF

D gene: TRBD1
J gene: TRBJ1-3
clone size: .
V gene: TRBV2
CDR3 DNA: TGTGCCAGCAGCGAGGACAGGGCGACTGGAAACACCATATATTTT
CDR3 protein: CASSEDRATGNTIYF

D gene: .
J gene: TRBJ1-6
clone size: few
V gene: TRBV5-1
CDR3 DNA: TGCGCCAGCAGCGTACCCCTCCACTTT
CDR3 protein: CASSVPLHF

D gene: .
J gene: TRBJ2-7
clone size: .
V gene: TRBV5-1
CDR3 DNA: TGCGCCAGCAGCTTAGCTAGCTCTCTCACCGTTTTGGGGGAGCAGTACTTC
CDR3 protein: CASSLASSLTVLGEQYF

D gene: TRBD1
J gene: TRBJ2-7
clone size: many
V gene: TRBV7-9
CDR3 DNA: TGTGCCAGCAGCTTAAGTAGGGGACAGTACTCCTACGAGCAGTACTTC
CDR3 protein: CASSLSRGQYSYEQYF

D gene: TRBD2
J gene: TRBJ2-3
clone size: .
V gene: TRBV11-1
CDR3 DNA: TGTGCCAGCAGCTTAGAGGACGGGACTAGAGTAGTGTATTTT
CDR3 protein: CASSLEDGTRVVYF

D gene: .
J gene: TRBJ1-6
clone size: many
V gene: TRBV2
CDR3 DNA: TGTGCCAGCAGTGAGGACAGCCCGGACGCCCCCCTCCACTTT
CDR3 protein: CASSEDSPDAPLHF

D gene: .
J gene: TRBJ1-1
clone size: .
V gene: TRBV7-3
CDR3 DNA: TGTGCCAGCAGCCGACTCAGGGAAACTGAAGCTTTCTTT
CDR3 protein: CASSRLRETEAFF

D gene: TRBD1
J gene: TRBJ1-1
clone size: many
V gene: TRBV5-1
CDR3 DNA: TGCGCCAGCAGCCCGACAGGGTGGACTGAAGCTTTCTTT
CDR3 protein: CASSPTGWTEAFF

D gene: .
J gene: TRBJ1-1
clone size: .
V gene: TRBV7-9
CDR3 DNA: TGTGCCAGCAGCCAGGACGGAAGGGTTGTTACTGAAGCTTTCTTT
CDR3 protein: CASSQDGRVVTEAFF

D gene: .
J gene: TRBJ2-7
clone size: .
V gene: TRBV7-9
CDR3 DNA: TGTGCCAGCAGCTTTGGGGGCGCGTCAGAGCAGCACTTC
CDR3 protein: CASSFGGASEQHF

D gene: .
J gene: TRBJ2-7
clone size: .
V gene: TRBV5-1
CDR3 DNA: TGCGCCAGCAGCGCCGGGACTCCACTCTACGAGCAGTACTTC
CDR3 protein: CASSAGTPLYEQYF

D gene: .
J gene: TRBJ1-2
clone size: few
V gene: TRBV28
CDR3 DNA: TGTGCCAGCAGTTTATCCGGGGCAGATGGCTACACCTTC
CDR3 protein: CASSLSGADGYTF

D gene: TRBD2
J gene: TRBJ2-3
clone size: few
V gene: TRBV7-3
CDR3 DNA: TGTGCCAGCAATAAGGGGAGGGCAGATACGCAGTATTTT
CDR3 protein: CASNKGRADTQYF

D gene: TRBD2
J gene: TRBJ2-5
clone size: many
V gene: TRBV5-1
CDR3 DNA: TGCGCCAGCAGCTTGGGGGGTTTTGGACTAGAAGAAGAGACCCAGTACTTC
CDR3 protein: CASSLGGFGLEEETQYF

D gene: .
J gene: TRBJ2-3
clone size: .
V gene: TRBV25-1
CDR3 DNA: TGTGCCAGCAGTGATCCCAGCACCTATAGCACAGATACGCAGTATTTT
CDR3 protein: CASSDPSTYSTDTQYF

D gene: .
J gene: TRBJ2-7
clone size: .
V gene: TRBV5-1
CDR3 DNA: TGCGCCAGCAGCCCCCCAGGGGGAGGGATATACGAGCAGTACTTC
CDR3 protein: CASSPPGGGIYEQYF

D gene: .
J gene: TRBJ2-7
clone size: many
V gene: TRBV5-6
CDR3 DNA: TGTGCCAGCAGCTTGCGGGGTGGGGTCTACGAGCAGTACTTC
CDR3 protein: CASSLRGGVYEQYF

D gene: .
J gene: TRBJ1-6
clone size: many
V gene: TRBV5-6
CDR3 DNA: TGTGCCAGCAGGTCTGACCCCGAGGGATCTTCACCCCTCCACTTT
CDR3 protein: CASRSDPEGSSPLHF

D gene: TRBD2
J gene: TRBJ2-2
clone size: .
V gene: TRBV28
CDR3 DNA: TGTGCCAGCAGCCTTCACGGGACTAGCGCTAACACCGGGGAGCTGTTTTTT
CDR3 protein: CASSLHGTSANTGELFF

D gene: TRBD2
J gene: TRBJ2-1
clone size: .
V gene: TRBV10-3
CDR3 DNA: TGTGCCATCAGTGACCTAGCGGGGGGTTACAATGAGCAGTTCTTC
CDR3 protein: CAISDLAGGYNEQFF

D gene: .
J gene: TRBJ1-5
clone size: few
V gene: TRBV10-2
CDR3 DNA: TGCGCCAGCAGTGAACTTCGCGCGCCCCAGCATTTT
CDR3 protein: CASSELRAPQHF

D gene: .
J gene: TRBJ2-6
clone size: many
V gene: TRBV7-9
CDR3 DNA: TGTGCCAGCAGGGGTGTATCTGGGGCCAACGTCCTGACTTTC
CDR3 protein: CASRGVSGANVLTF

D gene: .
J gene: TRBJ1-6
clone size: .
V gene: TRBV20-1
CDR3 DNA: TGCAGTGCTAGTGCTAATGATAGGGGGGCGAGGAATTCACCCCTCCACTTT
CDR3 protein: CSASANDRGARNSPLHF

D gene: .
J gene: TRBJ1-2
clone size: many
V gene: TRBV7-9
CDR3 DNA: TGTGCCAGCAGCCTTGCACAGAACTATGGCTACACCTTC
CDR3 protein: CASSLAQNYGYTF

D gene: TRBD2
J gene: TRBJ2-1
clone size: .
V gene: TRBV27
CDR3 DNA: TGTGCCAGCAGTTCCCTCCTAGCGGGAGACCGGAATGAGCAGTTCTTC
CDR3 protein: CASSSLLAGDRNEQFF

D gene: .
J gene: TRBJ2-3
clone size: once
V gene: TRBV7-2
CDR3 DNA: TGTGCCAGCAGACTCGACAGCACAGATACGCAGTATTTT
CDR3 protein: CASRLDSTDTQYF

D gene: .
J gene: TRBJ1-2
clone size: .
V gene: TRBV7-9
CDR3 DNA: TGTGCCAGCAGCTCCTTGGACAGCTATGGCTACACCTTC
CDR3 protein: CASSSLDSYGYTF

D gene: TRBD2
J gene: TRBJ2-5
clone size: many
V gene: TRBV24-1
CDR3 DNA: TGTGCCACCAGTGATTTCTCGACTAGCGGATGGCAAGAGACCCAGTACTTC
CDR3 protein: CATSDFSTSGWQETQYF